A single sample is the source of the 18 T cell receptor beta chains below, sequenced in a study of T cells in women clearing cervical HPV infection. Here immunoSEQ multiplex PCR was the method, and the copy in TCRdb shows in-frame clones only, minus some. The sample totals about 21,000 clones. Material for sequencing was blood buffy coat. These receptors all stem from a woman aged 18 to 69 with a cervical HPV16 infection that either progressed to CIN3+ or cleared (not recorded which).

As for this clone: The read comes to an end 3 residues before the CDR3 does, leaving the germline J gene to fill in the end. This chain links TRBV19 with TRBJ2-1; TRBD1 is a possible D gene (7 bases). There are 15 residues in the CDR3. Germline loops: CDR1 LNHDA, CDR2 SQIVND (reference sequence). V shed 1 base and J shed 4 bases, with 11 bases lying between them. Incomplete CDR3 DNA: TGTGCCAGTAGTATAGGACCAGGGGGGTACAATGAG. It codes for CASSIGPGGYNE. The CDR3 as a whole reads CASSIGPGGYNEQFF.

A word on this clone: The CDR3 end is not reached by the read, which stops 3 residues before it; the germline J gene fills it in. This rearrangement joins TRBV20-1 to TRBJ1-1; the D is unclear. The germline CDR1 and CDR2 sequences are DFQATT and SNEGSKA (reference sequence). The CDR3 is 16 residues long. V was trimmed by 0 bases and J by 2 bases, leaving 16 bases between them. CDR3 DNA, as far as it was read: TGCAGTGCTAGAGATCAGGTCGGTGCGATTAACACTGAA. This codes for CSARDQVGAINTE. From start to end, the CDR3 is CSARDQVGAINTEAFF.

On this clone itself: The read comes to an end 3 residues before the CDR3 does, leaving the germline J gene to fill in the end. V usage is TRBV15 and J usage is TRBJ1-2; D is ambiguous. The CDR3 loop spans 16 amino acids. The germline CDR1 and CDR2 sequences are LNHNV and YYDKDF (reference sequence). The covered CDR3 bases are TGTGCCACCAGCAGAGATGGTCCCGGAGAAGGGCGAGGC. It yields the protein CATSRDGPGEGRG. The full CDR3 sequence reads CATSRDGPGEGRGYTF.

As regards this clone: The read gets to within 3 residues of the CDR3 end, and the germline J gene fills in the rest. The chain uses TRBV19 and TRBJ1-1, with D possibly matching TRBD1 (6 bases). CDR3 length: 13 amino acids. Germline-derived CDR1 and CDR2 are LNHDA and SQIVND (reference sequence). Trimming shortened V by 4 bases and J by 3 bases, and 9 bases separated the two germline ends. The sequenced CDR3 bases are TGTGCCAGTAGTAGCGCAGGGGACACTGAA. Its protein is CASSSAGDTE. The CDR3, in full, reads CASSSAGDTEAFF.

As concerns this clone: At one of its ends the junction is not consistent with the germline gene, which may arise from a read error. The CDR3 end falls 3 residues outside the read, so it is completed with the germline J gene. The chain couples TRBV25-1 to TRBJ2-1; the match to TRBD1 covers 7 bases. The CDR3 sequence is 15 residues long. Germline loops: CDR1 MGHDK, CDR2 SYGVNS. CDR3 DNA (partial): TGTGCCAGCAATGAATCCCGGGACAGATACAATGAG. Residues: CASNESRDRYNE. The full CDR3 sequence reads CASNESRDRYNEQFF.

As concerns this clone: The CDR3 end is not reached by the read, which stops 3 residues before it; the germline J gene fills it in. This rearrangement joins TRBV20-1 to TRBJ2-7, with 12 bases aligning to TRBD2. Germline-derived CDR1 and CDR2 are DFQATT and SNEGSKA (reference sequence). Trimming cost V 5 bases and J 0 bases; bases outside gene matches: 17. The CDR3 consists of 19 residues. CDR3 amino acids: CSARFRLAGEESPSYEQYF. The covered CDR3 bases are TGCAGTGCTCGATTTCGACTAGCGGGAGAGGAGAGCCCCTCCTACGAG.

Comments on this clone: The CDR3 end falls 3 residues outside the read, so it is completed with the germline J gene. The genes are TRBV20-1 and TRBJ2-3; tentatively, D is TRBD1 (5 bases). The CDR3 length is 12 residues. Trimming shortened V by 8 bases and J by 0 bases, and 9 bases separated the two germline ends. Germline-derived CDR1 and CDR2 are DFQATT and SNEGSKA (reference sequence). The DNA read from the CDR3 is TGCAGTACATACAGGAGCACAGATACG. It encodes CSTYRSTDT. The whole CDR3 sequence reads CSTYRSTDTQYF.

Regarding this clone: Read sequence stops 3 residues before the CDR3 end, and the germline J gene provides the missing end. The rearrangement links TRBV7-9 to TRBJ2-3, with D possibly being TRBD1 (6 bases). Trimming left V 3 bases short and J 4 bases short, with 11 bases between. Germline loops: CDR1 SEHNR, CDR2 FQNEAQ (reference sequence). This CDR3 has 14 amino acids. Incomplete CDR3 DNA: TGTGCCAGCAGCTTTAACAGGGTCGCAGATACG. Its translation: CASSFNRVADT. The CDR3 in full is CASSFNRVADTQYF.

Comments on this clone: The read ends 3 residues before the CDR3 terminus; that terminus is restored from the germline J gene. This sample also contains other DNA sequences that code for the same CDR3. The rearrangement uses TRBV11-2 and TRBJ2-7, with D possibly matching TRBD1 (6 bases). Trimming stripped 2 bases from V and 6 bases from J, with 14 bases between. This CDR3 contains 14 residues. From germline, CDR1 is SGHAT and CDR2 FQNNGV. The DNA read from the CDR3 is TGTGCCAGCAGCTTAAGCCGACAGGTTGGCGAG. This translates into CASSLSRQVGE. The whole CDR3 sequence is CASSLSRQVGEQYF.

As to this clone: The read comes to an end 3 residues before the CDR3 does, leaving the germline J gene to fill in the end. The chain employs TRBV30 and TRBJ2-1, with TRBD2 matching over 9 bases. Per germline, CDR1 GTSNPN and CDR2 SVGIG (reference sequence). With 3 bases clipped from V and 9 bases from J, the junction kept 9 bases outside the gene matches. The CDR3 has 14 amino acids. Partial CDR3 DNA: TGTGCCTGGAGAAGGGGTAGCGGGAGAGTTGAG. This sequence encodes CAWRRGSGRVE. The full CDR3 is CAWRRGSGRVEQFF. The whole variable domain, filled in from reference TRBV30 and TRBJ2-1, reads SQTIHQWPATLVQPVGSPLSLECTVEGTSNPNLYWYRQAAGRGLQLLFYSVGIGQISSEVPQNLSASRPQDRQFILSSKKLLLSDSGFYLCAWRRGSGRVEQFFGPGTRLTVL.

As for this clone: The missing CDR3 end, 3 residues past where the read stops, is filled in from the germline J gene. This rearrangement joins TRBV5-1 to TRBJ2-7; 12 bases match TRBD1. The CDR3 runs to 14 residues. J lost 5 bases, V lost 3 bases, and 3 bases had no gene match. The germline V gene has CDR1 SGHRS and CDR2 YFSETQ. The DNA read from the CDR3 is TGCGCCAGCAGCTCCGGGACAGGGGGCAACGAG. Amino acids: CASSSGTGGNE. The whole CDR3 region reads CASSSGTGGNEQYF.

About this clone itself: The read ends 3 residues before the CDR3 terminus; that terminus is restored from the germline J gene. The chain recombines TRBV4-1 with TRBJ1-1; a weak D match, TRBD1 (6 bases). Trimming pared 6 bases from V and 1 base from J, leaving 12 bases between. Germline lookup yields CDR1 MGHRA and CDR2 YSYEKL. The CDR3 extends over 14 amino acids. The CDR3 sequence is CASSHQDRNTEAFF. Incomplete CDR3 DNA: TGCGCCAGCAGTCACCAGGACAGGAACACTGAA.

A remark on this clone: The read halts 3 residues ahead of the CDR3 end, with the missing end drawn from the germline J gene. The V gene is TRBV24-1, the J gene TRBJ2-7; D is perhaps TRBD2 (7 bases). Germline V gene lookup returns CDR1 KGHDR and CDR2 SFDVKD. The CDR3 is made up of 15 amino acids. V gave up 1 base and J gave up 2 bases, with 11 bases separating them. The CDR3 bases that were read are TGTGCCACCAGTGATTTAAGGGGGAGGGCCTACGAG. This sequence encodes CATSDLRGRAYE. From start to end, the CDR3 is CATSDLRGRAYEQYF.

With respect to this clone: The CDR3 extends 3 residues past the end of the read, so its final part is completed from the germline J gene. The rearrangement joins TRBV18 to TRBJ2-4; 9 bases are shared with TRBD1. Germline V lookup: CDR1 KGHSH, CDR2 LQKENI. CDR3 size: 14 residues. The CDR3 is CASSLAQGAGGQYF. The covered CDR3 bases are TGTGCCAGCTCACTTGCACAGGGGGCAGGGGGT.

A word on this clone: The read ends 3 residues shy of where the CDR3 ends; the end is completed using the germline J gene. The chain joins TRBV7-2 to TRBJ1-1; D not certain. From germline, CDR1 is SGHTA and CDR2 FQGNSA. The CDR3 is 11 amino acids. V lost 8 bases and J 5 bases, leaving 9 bases between the germline ends. CDR3 DNA (partial): TGTGCCAGCCGCGCGGGGACTGAA. Translating it yields CASRAGTE. The whole CDR3 reads CASRAGTEAFF.

Of note for this clone: From the germline J gene comes the end of the CDR3, since the read stops 3 residues before it. This chain uses TRBV7-2 with TRBJ1-2; maybe TRBD1 (6 bases). Germline V gene sequence: CDR1 SGHTA, CDR2 FQGNSA. This CDR3 contains 15 residues. The CDR3 bases that were read are TGTGCCAGCAGCCAAACAGGGACCCTATACAATGAC. Its translation: CASSQTGTLYND. The entire CDR3 protein is CASSQTGTLYNDYTF. Full variable domain (missing parts from reference TRBV7-2 and TRBJ1-2): GAGVSQSPSNKVTEKGKDVELRCDPISGHTALYWYRQSLGQGLEFLIYFQGNSAPDKSGLPSDRFSAERTGGSVSTLTIQRTQQEDSAVYLCASSQTGTLYNDYTFGSGTRLTVV.

Comments on this clone: Coverage ceases 3 residues before the CDR3 finishes, and the germline J gene fills in the end. The J gene is TRBJ1-1, the V gene TRBV20-1; 7 bases map to TRBD1. The CDR3 runs to 14 residues. V was clipped by 6 bases and J by 3 bases; unmatched bases: 10. Germline CDR1 DFQATT, CDR2 SNEGSKA (reference sequence). The DNA read from the CDR3 is TGCAGTGCCCTACGGCCAGGGGGTTACACTGAA. As protein: CSALRPGGYTE. The full CDR3 reads CSALRPGGYTEAFF.

Notes on this clone: The read falls 3 residues short of the CDR3 end, and the missing part is taken from the germline J gene. The genes are TRBV28 and TRBJ1-5; D unclear. The germline V gene has CDR1 MDHEN and CDR2 SYDVKM. Trimming stripped 6 bases from V and 6 bases from J, with 18 bases between. This CDR3 has 15 residues. The CDR3 is CASSRGVGVGQPQHF. The sequenced CDR3 bases are TGTGCCAGCAGCCGCGGGGTCGGGGTCGGTCAGCCC.